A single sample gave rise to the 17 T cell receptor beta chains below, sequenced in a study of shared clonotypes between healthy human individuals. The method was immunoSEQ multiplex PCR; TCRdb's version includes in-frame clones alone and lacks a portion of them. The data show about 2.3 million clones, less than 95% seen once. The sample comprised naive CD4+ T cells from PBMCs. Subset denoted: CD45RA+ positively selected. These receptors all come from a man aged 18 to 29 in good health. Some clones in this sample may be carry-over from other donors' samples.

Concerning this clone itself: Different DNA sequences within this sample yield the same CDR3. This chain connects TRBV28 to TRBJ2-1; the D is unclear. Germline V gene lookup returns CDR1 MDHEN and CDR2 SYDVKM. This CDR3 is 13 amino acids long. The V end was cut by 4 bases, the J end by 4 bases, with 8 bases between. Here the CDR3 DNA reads TGTGCCAGCAGTTCAGGCAGTTACAATGAGCAGTTCTTC. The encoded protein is CASSSGSYNEQFF.

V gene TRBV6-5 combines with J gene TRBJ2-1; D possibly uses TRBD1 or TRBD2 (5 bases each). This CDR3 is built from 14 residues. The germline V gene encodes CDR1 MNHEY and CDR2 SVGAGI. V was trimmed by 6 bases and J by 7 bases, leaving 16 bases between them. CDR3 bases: TGTGCCAGCAGGAACCGGGACCTCCAGAATGAGCAGTTCTTC. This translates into CASRNRDLQNEQFF.

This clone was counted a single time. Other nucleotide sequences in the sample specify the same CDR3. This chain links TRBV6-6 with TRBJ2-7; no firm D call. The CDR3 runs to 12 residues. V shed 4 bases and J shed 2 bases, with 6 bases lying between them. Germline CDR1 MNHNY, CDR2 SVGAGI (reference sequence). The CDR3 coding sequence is TGTGCCAGCAGTTCTGGACCCTACGAGCAGTACTTC. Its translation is CASSSGPYEQYF.

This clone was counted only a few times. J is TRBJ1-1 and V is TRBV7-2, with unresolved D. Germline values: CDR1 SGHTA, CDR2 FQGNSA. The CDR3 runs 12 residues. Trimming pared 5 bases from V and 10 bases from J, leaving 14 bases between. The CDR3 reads CASSRSGRRAFF. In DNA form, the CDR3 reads TGTGCCAGCAGCCGTAGTGGACGACGAGCTTTCTTT.

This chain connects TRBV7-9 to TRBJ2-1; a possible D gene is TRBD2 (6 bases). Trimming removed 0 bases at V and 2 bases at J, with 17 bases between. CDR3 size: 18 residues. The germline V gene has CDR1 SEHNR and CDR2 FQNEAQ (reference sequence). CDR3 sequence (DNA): TGTGCCAGCAGCTTAGCGTGGTCTAGCGCCGATCCCTACAATGAGCAGTTCTTC. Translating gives CASSLAWSSADPYNEQFF.

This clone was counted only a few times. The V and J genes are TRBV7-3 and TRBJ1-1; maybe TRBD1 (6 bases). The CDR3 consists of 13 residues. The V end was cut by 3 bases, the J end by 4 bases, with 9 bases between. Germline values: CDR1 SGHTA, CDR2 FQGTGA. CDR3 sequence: CASSFTGFTEAFF. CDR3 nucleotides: TGTGCCAGCAGCTTTACAGGGTTCACTGAAGCTTTCTTT.

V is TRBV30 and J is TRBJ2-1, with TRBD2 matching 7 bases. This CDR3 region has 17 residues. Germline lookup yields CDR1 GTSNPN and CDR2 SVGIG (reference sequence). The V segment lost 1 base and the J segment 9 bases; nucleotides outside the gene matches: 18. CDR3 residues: CAWSAPHGTNGKGEQFF. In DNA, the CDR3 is TGTGCCTGGAGTGCACCTCACGGGACTAATGGGAAGGGTGAGCAGTTCTTC. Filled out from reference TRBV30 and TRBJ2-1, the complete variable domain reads SQTIHQWPATLVQPVGSPLSLECTVEGTSNPNLYWYRQAAGRGLQLLFYSVGIGQISSEVPQNLSASRPQDRQFILSSKKLLLSDSGFYLCAWSAPHGTNGKGEQFFGPGTRLTVL.

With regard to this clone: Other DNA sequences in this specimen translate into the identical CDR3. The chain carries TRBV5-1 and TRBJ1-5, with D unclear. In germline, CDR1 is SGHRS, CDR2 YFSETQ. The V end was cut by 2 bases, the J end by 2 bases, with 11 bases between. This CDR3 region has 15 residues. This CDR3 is CASSLTGVGNQPQHF. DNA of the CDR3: TGCGCCAGCAGCTTAACTGGGGTTGGCAATCAGCCCCAGCATTTT.

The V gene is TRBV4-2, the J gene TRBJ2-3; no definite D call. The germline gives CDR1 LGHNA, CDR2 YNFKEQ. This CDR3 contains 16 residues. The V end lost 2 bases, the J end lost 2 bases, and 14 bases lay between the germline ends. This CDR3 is CASSQTRLTFTDTQYF. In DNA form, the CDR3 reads TGTGCCAGCAGCCAAACGCGGCTCACCTTCACAGATACGCAGTATTTT.

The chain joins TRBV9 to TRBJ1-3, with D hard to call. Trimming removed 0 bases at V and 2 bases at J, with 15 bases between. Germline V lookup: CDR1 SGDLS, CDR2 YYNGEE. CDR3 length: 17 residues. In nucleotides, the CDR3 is TGTGCCAGCAGCGTAGGAGGGTTCCGAAGCGCTGGAAACACCATATATTTT. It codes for CASSVGGFRSAGNTIYF. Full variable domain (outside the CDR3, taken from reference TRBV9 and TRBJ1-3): DSGVTQTPKHLITATGQRVTLRCSPRSGDLSVYWYQQSLDQGLQFLIQYYNGEERAKGNILERFSAQQFPDLHSELNLSSLELGDSALYFCASSVGGFRSAGNTIYFGEGSWLTVV.

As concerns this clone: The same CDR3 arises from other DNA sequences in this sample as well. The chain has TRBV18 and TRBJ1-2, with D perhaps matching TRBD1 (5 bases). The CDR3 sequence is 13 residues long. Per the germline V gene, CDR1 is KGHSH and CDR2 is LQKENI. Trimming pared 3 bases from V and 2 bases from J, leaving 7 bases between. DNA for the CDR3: TGTGCCAGCTCACCGACAGAGAACTATGGCTACACCTTC. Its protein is CASSPTENYGYTF. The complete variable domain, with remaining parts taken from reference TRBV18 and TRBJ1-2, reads NAGVMQNPRHLVRRRGQEARLRCSPMKGHSHVYWYRQLPEEGLKFMVYLQKENIIDESGMPKERFSAEFPKEGPSILRIQQVVRGDSAAYFCASSPTENYGYTFGSGTRLTVV.

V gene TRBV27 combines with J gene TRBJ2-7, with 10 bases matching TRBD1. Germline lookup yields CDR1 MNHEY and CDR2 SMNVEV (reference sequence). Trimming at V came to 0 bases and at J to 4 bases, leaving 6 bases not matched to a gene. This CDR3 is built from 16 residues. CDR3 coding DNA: TGTGCCAGCAGTTTATCTAGGACAGGGGGTGGTTACGAGCAGTACTTC. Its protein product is CASSLSRTGGGYEQYF.

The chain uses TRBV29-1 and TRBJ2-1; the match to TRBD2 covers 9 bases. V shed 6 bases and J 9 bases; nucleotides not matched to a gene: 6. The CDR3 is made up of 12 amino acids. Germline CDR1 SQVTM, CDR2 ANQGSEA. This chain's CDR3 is CSVGSGSGEQFF. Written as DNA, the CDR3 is TGCAGCGTCGGTAGCGGGAGCGGTGAGCAGTTCTTC.

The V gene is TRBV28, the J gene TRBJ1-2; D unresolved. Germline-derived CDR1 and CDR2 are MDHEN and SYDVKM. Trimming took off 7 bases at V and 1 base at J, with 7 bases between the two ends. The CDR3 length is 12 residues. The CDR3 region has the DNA TGTGCCAGCACAGATAATAACTATGGCTACACCTTC. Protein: CASTDNNYGYTF.

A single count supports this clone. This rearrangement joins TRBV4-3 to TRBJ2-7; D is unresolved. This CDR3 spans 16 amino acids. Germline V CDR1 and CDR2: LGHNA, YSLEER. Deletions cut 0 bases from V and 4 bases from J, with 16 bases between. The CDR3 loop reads CASSQEVYSSWYEQYF. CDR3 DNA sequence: TGCGCCAGCAGCCAAGAGGTATATAGTTCTTGGTACGAGCAGTACTTC.

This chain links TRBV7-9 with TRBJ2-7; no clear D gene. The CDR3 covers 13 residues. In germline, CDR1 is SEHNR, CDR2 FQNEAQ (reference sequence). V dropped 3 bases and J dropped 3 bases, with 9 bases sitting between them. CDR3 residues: CASSFQTSYEQYF. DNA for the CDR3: TGTGCCAGCAGCTTTCAGACCAGCTACGAGCAGTACTTC. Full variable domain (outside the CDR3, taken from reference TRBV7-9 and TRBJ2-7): DTGVSQNPRHKITKRGQNVTFRCDPISEHNRLYWYRQTLGQGPEFLTYFQNEAQLEKSRLLSDRFSAERPKGSFSTLEIQRTEQGDSAMYLCASSFQTSYEQYFGPGTRLTVT.

CDR3 region: CASSPLIQGDYGYTF. The CDR3 bases are TGTGCCAGCTCACCACTTATCCAGGGCGACTATGGCTACACCTTC. The chain employs TRBV18 and TRBJ1-2; perhaps TRBD1 as D (5 bases). With 1 base removed from V and 3 bases from J, the gap between germline ends came to 12 bases. This CDR3 comprises 15 residues. Germline lookup yields CDR1 KGHSH and CDR2 LQKENI.